The 8 T cell receptor beta chains below were found in one sample sequenced in a study of human T cells and chemical hapten exposure. Documented time point: patch test 3, about 24 weeks after DPC sensitization. The treatment is: therapeutic diphenylcyclopropenone sensitization with weekly scalp DPC. The authors extracted total RNA from unfractionated whole blood. MiXCR, run by TCRdb on the RACE reads, gives a single entry per CDR3 protein. There are tens of thousands of distinct CDR3 sequences in the sample; around 9.5% occur only once, and 26% lies in the top ten. Sequencing was performed on whole blood, taken in connection with sensitization to the hapten diphenylcyclopropenone (DPC). These TCRs come from a man in his fifties or sixties with alopecia areata. Some clones in this sample may be carry-over from other donors' samples.

This clonotype showed up many times. J is TRBJ1-1 and V is TRBV4-3, with TRBD1 identical over 8 bases. The germline CDR1 and CDR2 sequences are LGHNA and YSLEER. CDR3 size: 16 residues. Unmatched junction bases numbered 6, after V lost 0 bases and J lost 3 bases. CDR3 bases: TGCGCCAGCAGCCAAGATCATTGGGGACAGGACACTGAAGCTTTCTTT. Translation: CASSQDHWGQDTEAFF.

This rearrangement joins TRBV18 to TRBJ2-1; D gene uncertain. Germline values: CDR1 KGHSH, CDR2 LQKENI. The CDR3 loop spans 15 amino acids. V lost 2 bases to trimming and J lost 6 bases, with 14 bases between them. The CDR3 is CASSPWKTKVNEQFF. DNA of the CDR3: TGTGCCAGCTCACCATGGAAGACGAAAGTCAATGAGCAGTTCTTC.

The genes are TRBV5-8 and TRBJ1-5; no firm D call. Deletions cut 2 bases from V and 0 bases from J, with 9 bases between. The CDR3 spans 15 residues. Germline values: CDR1 SGHTS, CDR2 YDEGEE. CDR3 sequence: CASSFRGYSNQPQHF. The CDR3 DNA reads TGTGCCAGCAGCTTTCGGGGTTATAGCAATCAGCCCCAGCATTTT.

This clonotype has a count of ten or more. The rearrangement uses TRBV7-2 and TRBJ1-1; D might be TRBD1 (6 bases). This CDR3 is 15 amino acids long. Germline values: CDR1 SGHTA, CDR2 FQGNSA. V lost 4 bases and J 2 bases, leaving 14 bases between the germline ends. The CDR3 reads CASSSVGGSNTEAFF. Here the CDR3 DNA reads TGTGCCAGCAGCTCCGTGGGGGGCTCCAACACTGAAGCTTTCTTT.

This clonotype was seen more than once but under ten times. One end of the junction fails to match germline, which may point to a read error. The CDR3, as DNA: TGTGCCAGCAGATTGGGTCGGGGAGGCGAGCAGTACTTC. This gives the protein CASRLGRGGEQYF. This chain joins TRBV5-6 and TRBJ2-7, with TRBD2 as a possible D gene (6 bases). Germline-derived CDR1 and CDR2 are SGHDT and YYEEEE. This CDR3 is built from 13 residues.

The sample holds a few counts of this clonotype. J is TRBJ2-1 and V is TRBV6-6; 8 bases line up with TRBD1. V was clipped by 6 bases and J by 1 base; unmatched bases: 8. CDR3 size: 16 residues. Germline values: CDR1 MNHNY, CDR2 SVGAGI (reference sequence). The CDR3 DNA reads TGTGCCAGCAGGACAGGGGCAGGTGGATCCTACAATGAGCAGTTCTTC. Residues: CASRTGAGGSYNEQFF.

This clonotype occurred many times. J is TRBJ2-3 and V is TRBV5-1, with no clear D. This CDR3 contains 15 residues. Trimming removed 4 bases at V and 6 bases at J, with 18 bases between. CDR1 SGHRS and CDR2 YFSETQ come from the germline V gene. In DNA form, the CDR3 reads TGCGCCAGCAGCCCGGGTAGTATCGTGACGGATACGCAGTATTTT. This gives the protein CASSPGSIVTDTQYF.

The J gene is TRBJ1-2, the V gene TRBV6-2 or TRBV6-3; no definite D call. Germline V gene sequence: CDR1 MNHEY, CDR2 SVGEGT. This CDR3 is built from 13 residues. V was cut by 4 bases and J by 4 bases, with 10 bases left in between. The CDR3 loop is CASSSRQFYGYTF. CDR3 DNA: TGTGCCAGCAGTTCTCGACAATTCTATGGCTACACCTTC.